The entry below describes one T cell receptor beta chain. Which antigen it targets is not known. Base qualities were left out, and no much larger clone turns up one base away. Using the deep immunoSEQ assay, TCR CDR3 regions were amplified from genomic DNA by multiplex PCR. For each cell subset, the extracted genomic DNA was distributed evenly across all wells of several immunoSEQ 96-well plates, and each plate served as one replicate. For sorted subsets, around 200 ng genomic DNA, equal to tens of thousands of T cell genomes, was loaded into each replicate PCR. Purified libraries were measured with a Qubit 3.0 fluorometer, size-checked on a Bioanalyzer 2100, and measured again with the KAPA Library Quantification kit. Each immunoSEQ 96-well plate was sequenced on its own single-read 150-cycle Illumina NextSeq 550 flow cell. The published analysis was carried out like this. Because only junctional sequences without quality scores were contained in the immunoSEQ output, filtering matching that applied to full-length reads could not be performed. Sequences were annotated with PyIR, a Python wrapper for IgBLAST v1.9, using IMGT germline references to assign V/J genes and CDR3. Reads with weak V/J assignments (E-value above 1e-6), missing CDR3, stop codons, out-of-frame junctions, or ambiguous translated residues were removed. V3J clonotypes were defined as sequences sharing an identical inferred V gene, J gene, and CDR3 amino acid sequence. Percentage overlap between repertoires was computed as shared unique clonotypes divided by the size of the smaller repertoire. RTK rarefaction, the Chao1 estimator, and Recon v2.1 estimates of unobserved clonotypes were used to assess repertoire richness. Generation probabilities for all TCRbeta clonotypes obtained by the gDNA method from several donors were computed using OLGA. Not all clones reach the TCRdb copy of this immuneACCESS table, which keeps in-frame sequences only. Checked studies attribute under half of the gap to unresolved V genes and leave the rest unexplained. V, J and clone size are taken as reported in that table, and D and trimming were inferred from the DNA itself. For this sample the table gives around 2.1 million clones, of which around 95% were detected only once. About 0.13% of the sample is taken by the ten largest.

The CDR3 covers 14 residues, taking in both the cysteine and the phenylalanine. Only the CDR3 portion is preserved as DNA: 42 bases, with reading frame beginning at the first base. The germline V gene gives CDR1 as SNHLY and CDR2 as FYNNEI. At the junction V is shortened by 6 bases and J by 4 bases, with 15 bases in between. The sample is drawn from a study of shared clonotypes between healthy human individuals (dated by TCRdb to the early 2020s). Context from the whole study: Three men and two women, aged 18 to 49 years, made up the cohort. Per donor, leukapheresis produced somewhere between about 0.94 and 9 billion PBMCs. Libraries were prepared and TCR repertoires were sequenced by different laboratories using diverse techniques, in order to increase sequencing depth and limit assay-specific biases. The study deeply sequenced blood TCR repertoires of about 5 healthy adults to estimate repertoire size and the extent of clonotype sharing between individuals. For each donor, CD4 naive and CD4 memory were each given three plates, CD8 naive was given two plates, and CD8 memory was given one plate. Overall results and qualifications from the work: Rarefaction of sorted-subset datasets indicated incomplete sequencing despite the large sequencing depth. Pairwise subsampling led to the expectation that sequencing depth would affect the degree of clonotype sharing among donors. Higher generation probabilities were observed for clonotypes shared by all four sorted-subset donors than for non-shared clonotypes. Sampling was limited to blood, and TCR repertoires in tissue likely differ from TCR repertoires in blood. Sharing across a few donors was observed for around 4.8% of naive CD4, under 4% of naive CD8, 2% to 2.5% of memory CD4, and roughly 0.4% of memory CD8 clonotypes. The genetic and exposure-history diversity represented was limited by the small number of donors. Larger estimated clonotype richness was generally found for naive subsets than for memory subsets.

The donors were healthy, HIV-negative adults who had no recently reported acute infections or vaccinations. All donors were Caucasian adults living in Nashville, Tennessee, USA. CD4+ T cells were enriched through magnetic negative selection, after which naive cells were positively selected on CD45RA and the remaining negative fraction served as the memory subset. After blood collection by leukapheresis, PBMCs were isolated using Ficoll-Histopaque density gradient centrifugation and then cryopreserved in the vapor phase of liquid nitrogen. Purity and quantity of every magnetically sorted T cell population were checked by analytical flow cytometry. Each sorted fraction had its genomic DNA isolated and then quantified by UV absorbance on a Nanodrop 2000c.

Rearrangement joined TRBV2 to TRBJ1-1, with a weak D call of TRBD1 (6 bases match). The sequenced sample consisted of naive CD4+ T cells sorted from blood. The sample's cell subset or site label, decoded: CD45RA+ positively selected. This clonotype originated in a man aged 18 to 29 in good health. The nucleotide sequence is TGTGCCAGCAGGATACAGGGAGTTGGCACTGAAGCTTTCTTT. It translates to CASRIQGVGTEAFF.